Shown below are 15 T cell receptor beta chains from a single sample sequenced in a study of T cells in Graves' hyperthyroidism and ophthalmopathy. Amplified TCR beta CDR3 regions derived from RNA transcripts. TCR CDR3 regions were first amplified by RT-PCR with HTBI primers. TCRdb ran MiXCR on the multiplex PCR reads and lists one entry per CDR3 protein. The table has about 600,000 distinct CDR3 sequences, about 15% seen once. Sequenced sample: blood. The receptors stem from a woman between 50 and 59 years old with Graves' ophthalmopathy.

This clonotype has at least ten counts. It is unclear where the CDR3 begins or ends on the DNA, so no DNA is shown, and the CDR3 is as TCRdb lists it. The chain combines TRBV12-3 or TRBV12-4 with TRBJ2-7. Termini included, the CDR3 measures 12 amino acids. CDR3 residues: CASSLYILEQYF.

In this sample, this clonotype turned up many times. This CDR3 reads CASSSELLAEAFF. CDR3 bases: TGCGCCAGCAGCTCGGAGCTACTGGCTGAAGCTTTCTTT. This chain links TRBV5-1 with TRBJ1-1; D remains unclear. Trimming removed 3 bases from V and 6 bases from J, with 12 bases in between. Germline loops: CDR1 SGHRS, CDR2 YFSETQ. The CDR3 contains 13 residues.

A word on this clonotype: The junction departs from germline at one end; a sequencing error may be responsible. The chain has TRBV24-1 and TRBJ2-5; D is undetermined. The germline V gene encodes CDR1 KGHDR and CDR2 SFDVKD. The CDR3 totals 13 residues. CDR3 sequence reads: CATSDLGREAQYF. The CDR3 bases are TGTGCCACCAGTGATCTAGGCCGAGAGGCCCAGTACTTC.

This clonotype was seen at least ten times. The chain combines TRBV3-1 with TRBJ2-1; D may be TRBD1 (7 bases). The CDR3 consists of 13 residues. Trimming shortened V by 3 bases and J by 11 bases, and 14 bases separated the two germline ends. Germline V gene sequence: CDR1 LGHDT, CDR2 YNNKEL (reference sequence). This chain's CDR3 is CASSHQGGLKQFF. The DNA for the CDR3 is TGTGCCAGCAGCCATCAGGGGGGATTGAAGCAGTTCTTC.

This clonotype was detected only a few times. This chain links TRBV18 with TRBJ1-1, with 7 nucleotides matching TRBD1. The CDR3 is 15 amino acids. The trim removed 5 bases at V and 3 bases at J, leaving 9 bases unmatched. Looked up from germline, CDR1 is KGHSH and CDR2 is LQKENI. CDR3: CASSSTGYRDTEAFF. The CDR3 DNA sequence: TGTGCCAGCTCATCGACAGGGTATAGGGACACTGAAGCTTTCTTT.

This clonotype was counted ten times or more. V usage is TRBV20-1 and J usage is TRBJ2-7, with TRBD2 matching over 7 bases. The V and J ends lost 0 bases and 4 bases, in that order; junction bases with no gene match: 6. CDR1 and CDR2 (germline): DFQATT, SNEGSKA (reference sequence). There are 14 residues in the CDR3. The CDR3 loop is CSARDRREWYEQYF. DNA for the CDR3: TGCAGTGCTAGAGATCGGCGGGAGTGGTACGAGCAGTACTTC.

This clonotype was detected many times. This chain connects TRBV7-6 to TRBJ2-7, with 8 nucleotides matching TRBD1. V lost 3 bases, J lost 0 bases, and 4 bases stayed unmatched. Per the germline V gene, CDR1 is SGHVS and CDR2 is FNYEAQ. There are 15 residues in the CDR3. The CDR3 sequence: CASSLQQGVSYEQYF. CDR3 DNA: TGTGCCAGCAGCTTGCAACAGGGGGTCTCCTACGAGCAGTACTTC.

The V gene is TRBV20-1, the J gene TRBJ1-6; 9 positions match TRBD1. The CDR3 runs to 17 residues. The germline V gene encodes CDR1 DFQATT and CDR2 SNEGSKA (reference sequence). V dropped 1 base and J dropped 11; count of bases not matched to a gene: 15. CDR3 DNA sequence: TGCAGTGCTAGAGGACAGAACCGGGACAGGGACAATCCACCCCTCCACTTT. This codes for CSARGQNRDRDNPPLHF.

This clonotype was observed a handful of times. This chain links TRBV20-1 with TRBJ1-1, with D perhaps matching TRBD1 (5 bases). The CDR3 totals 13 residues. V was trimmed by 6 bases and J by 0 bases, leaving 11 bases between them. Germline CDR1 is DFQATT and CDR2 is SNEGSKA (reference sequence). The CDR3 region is CSARAGVNTEAFF. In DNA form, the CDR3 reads TGCAGTGCCAGGGCTGGAGTGAACACTGAAGCTTTCTTT.

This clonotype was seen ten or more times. The CDR3 DNA reads as TGCGCCAGCAGCTTGAACCCGCCCGCAACTAATGAAAAACTGTTTTTT. Amino acids: CASSLNPPATNEKLFF. The chain links TRBV5-1 to TRBJ1-4; no definite D call. The CDR3 is made up of 16 amino acids. Germline loops: CDR1 SGHRS, CDR2 YFSETQ. The V gene lost 1 base and the J gene lost 0 bases, with 10 bases spanning the gap.

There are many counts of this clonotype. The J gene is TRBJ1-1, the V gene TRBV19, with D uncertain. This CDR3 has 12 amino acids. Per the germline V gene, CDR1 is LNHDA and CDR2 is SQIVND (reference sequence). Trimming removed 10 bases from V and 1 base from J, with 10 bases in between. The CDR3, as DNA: TGTGCCACCCGAGGGCCGAACACTGAAGCTTTCTTT. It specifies CATRGPNTEAFF. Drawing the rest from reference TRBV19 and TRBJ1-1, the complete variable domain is DGGITQSPKYLFRKEGQNVTLSCEQNLNHDAMYWYRQDPGQGLRLIYYSQIVNDFQKGDIAEGYSVSREKKESFPLTVTSAQKNPTAFYLCATRGPNTEAFFGQGTRLTVV.

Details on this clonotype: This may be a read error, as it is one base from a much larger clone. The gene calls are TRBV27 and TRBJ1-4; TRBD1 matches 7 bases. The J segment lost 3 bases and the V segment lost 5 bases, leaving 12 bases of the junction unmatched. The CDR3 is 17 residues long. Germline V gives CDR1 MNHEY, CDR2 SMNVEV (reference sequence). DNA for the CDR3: TGTGCCAGCAGTATCTCCGGGACAGAGGTGGCTAATGAAAAACTGTTTTTT. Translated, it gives CASSISGTEVANEKLFF.

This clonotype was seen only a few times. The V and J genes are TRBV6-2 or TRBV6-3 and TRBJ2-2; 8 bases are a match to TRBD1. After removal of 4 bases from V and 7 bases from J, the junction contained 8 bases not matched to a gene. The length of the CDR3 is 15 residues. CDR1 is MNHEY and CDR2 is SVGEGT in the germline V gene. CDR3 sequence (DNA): TGTGCCAGCAGTTCCCGACAGGGGACGGACGGGGAGCTGTTTTTT. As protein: CASSSRQGTDGELFF.

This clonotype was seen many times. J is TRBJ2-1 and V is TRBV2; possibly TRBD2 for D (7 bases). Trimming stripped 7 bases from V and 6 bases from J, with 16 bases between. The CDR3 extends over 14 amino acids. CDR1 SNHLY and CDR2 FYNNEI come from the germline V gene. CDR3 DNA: TGTGCCAGCAAGGAGGGGGGGGCCTCCAATGAGCAGTTCTTC. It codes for CASKEGGASNEQFF.

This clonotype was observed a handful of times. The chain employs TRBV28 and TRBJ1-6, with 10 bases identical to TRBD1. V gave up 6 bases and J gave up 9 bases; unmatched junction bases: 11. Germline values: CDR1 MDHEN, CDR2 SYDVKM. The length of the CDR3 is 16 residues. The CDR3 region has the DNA TGTGCCAGCAGCAGACAGGGGGCCGGTGTGGGTTCACCCCTCCACTTT. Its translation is CASSRQGAGVGSPLHF.